These 27 T cell receptor beta chains were sequenced from one sample in a study of blood T cell repertoires in COVID-19. TCRdb's copy holds only in-frame clones and misses some; the assay was immunoSEQ multiplex PCR. The table records about 220,000 clones, nearly 90% of them present only once. Sequenced sample: PBMCs or T cells enriched from blood (not recorded which). Receptor source: a man aged 25-45 years who had been exposed to COVID-19.

The chain uses TRBV15 and TRBJ2-5; 10 bases are a match to TRBD1. Germline assignment: CDR1 LNHNV and CDR2 YYDKDF (reference sequence). The V and J ends lost 4 bases and 4 bases, in that order; junction bases with no gene match: 9. CDR3 length: 16 residues. The CDR3 coding sequence is TGTGCCACCAGCACTATCCGGGACAGGGGCAGAGAGACCCAGTACTTC. Its translation is CATSTIRDRGRETQYF.

The rearrangement links TRBV5-5 to TRBJ2-3; the match to TRBD2 covers 13 bases. Trimming removed 1 base from V and 0 bases from J; junction bases left unmatched: 2. Germline-derived CDR1 and CDR2 are SGHKS and YYEKEE (reference sequence). The CDR3 loop spans 17 amino acids. CDR3 nucleotides: TGTGCCAGCAGCTTGAGACTAGCGGGGGGTAGCACAGATACGCAGTATTTT. Translating it yields CASSLRLAGGSTDTQYF.

The CDR3 region is CASSRDPTNTGELFF. CDR3 nucleotide sequence: TGTGCCAGCAGCCGCGATCCTACGAACACCGGGGAGCTGTTTTTT. The gene calls are TRBV3-1 (or the pseudogene TRBV3-2) and TRBJ2-2; D not resolved. CDR3 size: 15 residues. Germline V gene lookup returns CDR1 LGHDT and CDR2 YNNKEL (reference sequence). The V gene lost 4 bases and the J gene lost 0 bases, with 9 bases spanning the gap.

This clone came up once. The genes are TRBV4-3 and TRBJ1-1; 11 nucleotides match TRBD1. CDR1 is LGHNA and CDR2 is YSLEER in the germline V gene. The CDR3 extends over 15 amino acids. The J segment lost 5 bases and the V segment lost 0 bases, leaving 2 bases of the junction unmatched. This CDR3 reads CASSQEWDRGTEAFF. Here the CDR3 DNA reads TGCGCCAGCAGCCAAGAGTGGGACAGGGGGACTGAAGCTTTCTTT.

The gene calls are TRBV23-1 and TRBJ2-3, with D unresolved. TRBV23-1 is an open reading frame, and its role is uncertain. The CDR3 has 17 residues. Trimming removed 0 bases from V and 3 bases from J, with 16 bases in between. The CDR3 loop is CASSQSGTRRLTDTQYF. CDR3 sequence (DNA): TGCGCCAGCAGTCAATCGGGCACCCGCCGTCTGACAGATACGCAGTATTTT.

The chain joins TRBV10-3 to TRBJ2-3, with TRBD1 matching over 7 bases. V lost 3 bases and J lost 1; bases outside the gene matches: 7. Germline values: CDR1 ENHRY, CDR2 SYGVKD. This CDR3 is 16 amino acids long. The CDR3 region is CAISDRVQGGTDTQYF. The CDR3 DNA sequence: TGTGCCATCAGTGATAGGGTTCAGGGGGGCACAGATACGCAGTATTTT.

Worth noting for this clone: The germline gene is not matched at one end of the junction; a read error may be the cause. V gene TRBV6-5 combines with J gene TRBJ2-3, with 9 bases fitting TRBD1. Germline loops: CDR1 MNHEY, CDR2 SVGAGI. This CDR3 has 15 amino acids. This CDR3 reads CASTYNRGRPDTQYF. CDR3 sequence (DNA): TGTGCCAGCACTTACAACAGGGGGCGTCCAGATACGCAGTATTTT.

The DNA of the CDR3 is TGTGCCAGCTCACCAAGGCCGACAGGGGATAGCAATCAGCCCCAGCATTTT. It yields the protein CASSPRPTGDSNQPQHF. The V and J genes are TRBV18 and TRBJ1-5, with 8 bases lining up with TRBD1. The length of the CDR3 is 17 residues. From germline, CDR1 is KGHSH and CDR2 LQKENI. V trimming: 2 bases; J trimming: 0 bases; junction bases outside the gene matches: 6.

CDR3: CASSPMRGGSYNEQFF. The CDR3 region has the DNA TGTGCCAGCAGCCCCATGCGGGGGGGTTCCTACAATGAGCAGTTCTTC. The V call is TRBV5-4, the J call TRBJ2-1; the match to TRBD2 covers 9 bases. This CDR3 is 16 amino acids long. V lost 4 bases to trimming and J lost 1 base; unmatched junction nucleotides: 6. In germline, CDR1 is SGHNT, CDR2 YYREEE (reference sequence).

DNA of the CDR3: TGTGCCAGCAGTTTAGCCGGGGGGCCGAACACCGGGGAGCTGTTTTTT. This translates into CASSLAGGPNTGELFF. This chain links TRBV27 with TRBJ2-2; D perhaps matches TRBD2 (7 bases). This CDR3 has 16 amino acids. The germline V gene encodes CDR1 MNHEY and CDR2 SMNVEV (reference sequence). V was clipped by 2 bases and J by 0 bases, with 10 bases between them.

This chain uses TRBV5-4 with TRBJ2-6, with D possibly being TRBD2 (5 bases). The CDR3 has 18 amino acids. The V end was cut by 4 bases, the J end by 0 bases, with 17 bases between. Germline V lookup: CDR1 SGHNT, CDR2 YYREEE (reference sequence). CDR3 sequence (DNA): TGTGCCAGCAGCATTGACCTAGCTTTTAACTCTGGGGCCAACGTCCTGACTTTC. The encoded protein is CASSIDLAFNSGANVLTF.

The rearrangement links TRBV2 to TRBJ2-1; D uncertain. The germline V gene has CDR1 SNHLY and CDR2 FYNNEI. The V gene lost 5 bases and the J gene lost 15 bases, with 11 bases spanning the gap. The CDR3 is made up of 10 amino acids. Here the CDR3 DNA reads TGTGCCAGCAGTACGACGACATGGTTCTTC. It specifies CASSTTTWFF.

This chain links TRBV24-1 with TRBJ2-5; 7 nucleotides align to TRBD1. V trimming: 9 bases; J trimming: 0 bases; junction bases outside the gene matches: 3. This CDR3 contains 13 residues. Looked up from germline, CDR1 is KGHDR and CDR2 is SFDVKD. CDR3 coding DNA: TGTGCCACCCCCAGGGGGAACCAAGAGACCCAGTACTTC. Translated: CATPRGNQETQYF.

The rearrangement uses TRBV2 and TRBJ2-5, with unresolved D. V was pared by 1 base and J by 4 bases, with 7 bases between. The CDR3 consists of 13 residues. Per the germline V gene, CDR1 is SNHLY and CDR2 is FYNNEI. The CDR3 nucleotides read TGTGCCAGCAGTGAAGGGCTGTCAGAGACCCAGTACTTC. Its translation is CASSEGLSETQYF.

The chain is built from TRBV3-1 (or the pseudogene TRBV3-2) and TRBJ2-7; TRBD1 agrees at 9 bases. The J segment lost 4 bases and the V segment lost 3 bases, leaving 10 bases of the junction unmatched. Germline CDR1 LGHDT, CDR2 YNNKEL (reference sequence). This CDR3 spans 16 amino acids. CDR3 DNA: TGTGCCAGCAGCCAGACAAGGAGGACAGGGGCGTACGAGCAGTACTTC. It codes for CASSQTRRTGAYEQYF.

This chain uses TRBV5-1 with TRBJ1-6; unclear D gene. Per germline, CDR1 SGHRS and CDR2 YFSETQ. Trimming removed 4 bases at V and 9 bases at J, with 14 bases between. CDR3 length: 14 amino acids. The CDR3 is CASSTEPLGSPLHF. The CDR3 DNA sequence: TGCGCCAGCAGCACGGAGCCATTAGGTTCACCCCTCCACTTT.

The V and J genes are TRBV5-5 and TRBJ2-2, with 8 positions matching TRBD2. The V and J ends lost 4 bases and 5 bases, in that order; junction bases with no gene match: 4. Germline CDR1 SGHKS, CDR2 YYEKEE (reference sequence). This CDR3 region has 14 residues. This chain's CDR3 is CASSPAGGTGELFF. DNA for the CDR3: TGTGCCAGCAGCCCCGCGGGGGGAACCGGGGAGCTGTTTTTT. The whole variable domain, remainder taken from reference TRBV5-5 and TRBJ2-2, is DAGVTQSPTHLIKTRGQQVTLRCSPISGHKSVSWYQQVLGQGPQFIFQYYEKEERGRGNFPDRFSARQFPNYSSELNVNALLLGDSALYLCASSPAGGTGELFFGEGSRLTVL.

The chain couples TRBV3-1 (or the pseudogene TRBV3-2) to TRBJ2-7; tentative D call: TRBD1 (6 bases). The ends were cut back, 1 base at V and 3 bases at J, with 10 bases in the middle. In germline, CDR1 is LGHDT, CDR2 YNNKEL (reference sequence). The CDR3 loop spans 14 amino acids. The CDR3 protein is CASSQVAGDYEQYF. The CDR3 nucleotides read TGTGCCAGCAGCCAAGTGGCAGGGGACTACGAGCAGTACTTC.

V usage is TRBV5-4 and J usage is TRBJ2-4; tentatively, D is TRBD2 (5 bases). CDR1 and CDR2 from the germline V gene are SGHNT and YYREEE (reference sequence). The V end was cut by 4 bases, the J end by 3 bases, with 14 bases between. The CDR3 has 15 residues. DNA for the CDR3: TGTGCCAGCAGCCTAGGAGGTTATGACAAAAACATTCAGTACTTC. Translating it yields CASSLGGYDKNIQYF. The whole variable domain, remainder taken from reference TRBV5-4 and TRBJ2-4, is ETGVTQSPTHLIKTRGQQVTLRCSSQSGHNTVSWYQQALGQGPQFIFQYYREEENGRGNFPPRFSGLQFPNYSSELNVNALELDDSALYLCASSLGGYDKNIQYFGAGTRLSVL.

V and J are TRBV9 and TRBJ2-3; 9 bases map to TRBD2. V was clipped by 3 bases and J by 7 bases; unmatched bases: 12. This CDR3 is built from 16 residues. The germline gives CDR1 SGDLS, CDR2 YYNGEE. For the CDR3, the DNA is TGTGCCAGCAGCGCCCCCCTGGCTAGCGGGGCAAATACGCAGTATTTT. Its protein product is CASSAPLASGANTQYF.

The table lists this clone with a few counts. The rearrangement links TRBV2 to TRBJ1-5; D is unresolved. Trimming removed 8 bases from V and 12 bases from J, with 20 bases in between. The CDR3 has 13 amino acids. From germline, CDR1 is SNHLY and CDR2 FYNNEI. The CDR3 coding sequence is TGTGCCAGCGGCGAAGTTGGCCATCCATTCCAGCATTTT. This codes for CASGEVGHPFQHF. The whole variable domain, filled in from reference TRBV2 and TRBJ1-5, reads EPEVTQTPSHQVTQMGQEVILRCVPISNHLYFYWYRQILGQKVEFLVSFYNNEISEKSEIFDDQFSVERPDGSNFTLKIRSTKLEDSAMYFCASGEVGHPFQHFGDGTRLSIL.

The genes are TRBV11-1 and TRBJ1-2, with D possibly matching TRBD1 (6 bases). Germline V gene data show CDR1 as SGHAT and CDR2 as FQDESV (reference sequence). Trimming shortened V by 5 bases and J by 8 bases, and 15 bases separated the two germline ends. This CDR3 has 13 amino acids. In DNA, the CDR3 is TGTGCCAGCAGCCCAGGGGCTTATTGGGGCTACACCTTC. It encodes CASSPGAYWGYTF.

This clone was recorded many times. The rearrangement uses TRBV3-1 (or the pseudogene TRBV3-2) and TRBJ1-6; unclear D gene. Germline CDR1 LGHDT, CDR2 YNNKEL (reference sequence). CDR3 length equals 15 residues. Trimming removed 5 bases at V and 6 bases at J, with 14 bases between. CDR3 DNA sequence: TGTGCCAGCAGCGCCGAGGCCGGTTTTAATTCACCCCTCCACTTT. Its protein product is CASSAEAGFNSPLHF.

The chain links TRBV2 to TRBJ2-5; D uncertain. Germline CDR1 is SNHLY and CDR2 is FYNNEI. CDR3 length: 10 amino acids. Trimming took off 10 bases at V and 5 bases at J, with 8 bases between the two ends. In DNA, the CDR3 is TGTGCCACTCGGTGGGAGACCCAGTACTTC. Translated: CATRWETQYF.

This rearrangement joins TRBV29-1 to TRBJ2-1; TRBD2 is a possible D gene (6 bases). V dropped 5 bases and J dropped 8 bases, with 16 bases sitting between them. CDR1 SQVTM and CDR2 ANQGSEA come from the germline V gene. This CDR3 contains 13 residues. Written as DNA, the CDR3 is TGCAGCGTTCGGGGGTGGGTTTCCCATGAGCAGTTCTTC. Its translation is CSVRGWVSHEQFF.

V and J are TRBV7-2 and TRBJ2-6; 7 bases fit TRBD1. In germline, CDR1 is SGHTA, CDR2 FQGNSA. Trimming at V came to 5 bases and at J to 2 bases, leaving 9 bases not matched to a gene. The CDR3 length is 17 residues. The CDR3 DNA reads as TGTGCCAGCAGCGACAGGGACCACCCTACTGGGGCCAACGTCCTGACTTTC. It is translated as CASSDRDHPTGANVLTF.

V and J are TRBV29-1 and TRBJ2-3; 7 bases agree with TRBD1. The CDR3 sequence is 18 residues long. Trimming cost V 5 bases and J 3 bases; bases outside gene matches: 20. Germline CDR1 SQVTM, CDR2 ANQGSEA. The CDR3, as DNA: TGCAGCGTTTCGTCCCGGGACAGACCAGGGCCAGGTACAGATACGCAGTATTTT. Translated: CSVSSRDRPGPGTDTQYF.